These 6 T cell receptor beta chains were all obtained from the same sample, sequenced in a study of cytomegalovirus exposure and HLA in healthy donors. Amplification used 60 Vbeta primers and 13 Jbeta primers. The assay was immunoSEQ multiplex PCR, and TCRdb's table has in-frame clones only and misses some. There are 150,000 to 200,000 clones in the sample; more than 75% occur only once, and more than 0.2% lies in the top ten. The sequencing input was PBMCs. These receptors all stem from a girl in the first two years of life in good health and CMV-seronegative.

The genes are TRBV4-3 and TRBJ2-7; D uncertain. The CDR3 contains 14 residues. Trimming took 4 bases from V and 0 from J, leaving 10 bases between them. Germline V gene sequence: CDR1 LGHNA, CDR2 YSLEER. The CDR3 region has the DNA TGCGCCAGCAGCCTTTCTAGTGCCTCCTACGAGCAGTACTTC. It codes for CASSLSSASYEQYF.

A remark on this clone: At one of its ends the junction is not consistent with the germline gene, which may arise from a read error. The chain employs TRBV4-2 and TRBJ2-7; TRBD2 matches 7 bases. The CDR3 runs 16 residues. In germline, CDR1 is LGHNA, CDR2 YNFKEQ. Here the CDR3 reads CASSHPLGLGSHEQYF. As DNA, the CDR3 is TGTGCCAGCAGCCATCCACTAGGACTAGGCTCCCACGAGCAGTACTTC.

The genes are TRBV21-1 and TRBJ2-7; TRBD1 is the table's D call and was not checked against the DNA. TRBV21-1 is annotated as a pseudogene. The CDR3 has 16 residues. Written as DNA, the CDR3 is TGTGCCAGCAGCAAGGGGCCGCCAGAAGGCTCCTACGAGCAGTACTTC. Translating gives CASSKGPPEGSYEQYF.

This clone was recorded only once. The V and J genes are TRBV29-1 and TRBJ1-1, with a possible D match to TRBD1 (5 bases). Germline loops: CDR1 SQVTM, CDR2 ANQGSEA. Trimming left V 5 bases short and J 6 bases short, with 10 bases between. The CDR3 covers 11 residues. The CDR3 is CSVRRGAEAFF. The CDR3 region has the DNA TGCAGCGTTCGGCGGGGGGCTGAAGCTTTCTTT.

The J gene is TRBJ2-3, the V gene TRBV5-4, with 7 bases that match TRBD1. CDR3 length equals 16 residues. Germline V gene data show CDR1 as SGHNT and CDR2 as YYREEE (reference sequence). With 0 bases clipped from V and 0 bases from J, the junction kept 4 bases outside the gene matches. The CDR3 spells CASSLEPTGSTDTQYF. The CDR3 DNA follows: TGTGCCAGCAGCTTGGAACCGACAGGGAGCACAGATACGCAGTATTTT.

V is TRBV7-8 and J is TRBJ2-5; 8 bases align to TRBD2. Germline V gives CDR1 SGHVS, CDR2 FQNEAQ. The V segment lost 3 bases and the J segment 3 bases; nucleotides outside the gene matches: 12. This CDR3 has 17 residues. The CDR3 region is CASSFIRSGGDKETQYF. CDR3 bases: TGTGCCAGCAGCTTTATACGAAGCGGGGGAGATAAAGAGACCCAGTACTTC.